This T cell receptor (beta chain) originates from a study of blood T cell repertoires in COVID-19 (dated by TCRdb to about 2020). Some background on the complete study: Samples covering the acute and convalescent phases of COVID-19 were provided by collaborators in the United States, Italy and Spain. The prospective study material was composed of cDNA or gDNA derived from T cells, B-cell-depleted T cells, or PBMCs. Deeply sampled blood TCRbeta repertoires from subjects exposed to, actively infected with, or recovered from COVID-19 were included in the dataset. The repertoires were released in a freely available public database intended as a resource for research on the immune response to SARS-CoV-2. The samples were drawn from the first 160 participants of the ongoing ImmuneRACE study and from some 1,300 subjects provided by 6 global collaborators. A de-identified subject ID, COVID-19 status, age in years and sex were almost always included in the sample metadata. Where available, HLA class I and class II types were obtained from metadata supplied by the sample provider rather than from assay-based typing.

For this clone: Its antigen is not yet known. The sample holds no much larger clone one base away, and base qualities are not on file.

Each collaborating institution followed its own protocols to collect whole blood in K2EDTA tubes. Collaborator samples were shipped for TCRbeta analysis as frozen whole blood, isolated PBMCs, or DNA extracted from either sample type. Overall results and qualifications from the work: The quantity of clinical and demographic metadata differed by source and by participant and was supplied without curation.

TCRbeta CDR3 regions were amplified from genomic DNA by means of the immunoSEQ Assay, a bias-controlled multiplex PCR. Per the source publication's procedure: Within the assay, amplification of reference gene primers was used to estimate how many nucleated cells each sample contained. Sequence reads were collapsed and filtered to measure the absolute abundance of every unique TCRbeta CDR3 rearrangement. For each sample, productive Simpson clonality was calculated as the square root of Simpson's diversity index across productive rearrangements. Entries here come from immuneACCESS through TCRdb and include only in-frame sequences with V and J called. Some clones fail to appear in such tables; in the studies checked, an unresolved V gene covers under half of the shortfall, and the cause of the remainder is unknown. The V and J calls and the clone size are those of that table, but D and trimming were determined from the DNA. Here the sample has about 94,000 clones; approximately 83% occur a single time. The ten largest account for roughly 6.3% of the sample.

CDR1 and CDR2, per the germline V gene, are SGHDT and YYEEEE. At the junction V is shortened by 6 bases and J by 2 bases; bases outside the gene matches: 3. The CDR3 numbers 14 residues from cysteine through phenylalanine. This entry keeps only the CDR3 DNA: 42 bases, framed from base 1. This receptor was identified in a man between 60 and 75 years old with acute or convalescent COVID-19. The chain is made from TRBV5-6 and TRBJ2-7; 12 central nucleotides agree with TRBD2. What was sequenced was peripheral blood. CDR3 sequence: CASKTSGGAYEQYF. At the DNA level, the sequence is TGTGCCAGCAAGACTAGCGGGGGAGCCTACGAGCAGTACTTC. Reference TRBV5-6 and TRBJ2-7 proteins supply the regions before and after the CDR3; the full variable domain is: DAGVTQSPTHLIKTRGQQVTLRCSPKSGHDTVSWYQQALGQGPQFIFQYYEEEERQRGNFPDRFSGHQFPNYSSELNVNALLLGDSALYLCASKTSGGAYEQYFGPGTRLTVT.